Listed below are T cell receptor beta chains from one sample, sequenced in a study of PD-1 blockade in classical Hodgkin lymphoma. Generated by immunoSEQ multiplex PCR, the TCRdb table keeps only in-frame clones and is missing some. Here the sample spans about 29,000 clones, just over 70% being singletons. The sample consisted of peripheral blood mononuclear cells (PBMCs), taken before the second cycle of nivolumab. These receptors were collected from a human donor with classical Hodgkin lymphoma. The CDR3 runs from the conserved cysteine through the conserved F or W. A D gene is named only where the DNA matches it firmly. The size of a clone is reported for some rows only, either as once, few or many, or as a class for expanded clones.

size: NA
D: NA
J: TRBJ1-1
V: TRBV5-8
DNA: TGTGCCAGCAGCTTGGGACACAAGAACACTGAAGCTTTCTTT
CDR3: CASSLGHKNTEAFF

size: NA
D: NA
J: TRBJ2-7
V: TRBV6-1
DNA: TGTGCGTCAACGACAGATCCCCCCTACGAGCAGTACTTC
CDR3: CASTTDPPYEQYF

size: NA
D: NA
J: TRBJ2-5
V: TRBV11-2
DNA: TGTGCCAGCAGCTTAGCAGGGCAGGGTGTATGGGAGACCCAGTACTTC
CDR3: CASSLAGQGVWETQYF

size: few
D: NA
J: TRBJ2-3
V: TRBV28
DNA: TGTGCCAGCAGTTCCCCTGGGACGGAATACACAGATACGCAGTATTTT
CDR3: CASSSPGTEYTDTQYF

size: NA
D: TRBD2
J: TRBJ2-4
V: TRBV6-6
DNA: TGTGCCAGCAGTTACATGGTAGGCGGGGAGGGAAACATTCAGTACTTC
CDR3: CASSYMVGGEGNIQYF

size: NA
D: TRBD2
J: TRBJ2-5
V: TRBV5-1
DNA: TGCGCCAGCACCACCGGGACTAGCAAAGAGACCCAGTACTTC
CDR3: CASTTGTSKETQYF

size: few
D: TRBD2
J: TRBJ2-5
V: TRBV7-2
DNA: TGTGCCAGCAGCTTAGGGGTTAGCGGGGGCCAAGAGACCCAGTACTTC
CDR3: CASSLGVSGGQETQYF

size: NA
D: NA
J: TRBJ1-1
V: TRBV28
DNA: TGTGCCAGCAGTTTACAAAACACTGAAGCTTTCTTT
CDR3: CASSLQNTEAFF

size: NA
D: TRBD1
J: TRBJ2-2
V: TRBV19
DNA: TGTGCCAGTAGTCGCCGGACAGGGTCCAGCACCGGGGAGCTGTTTTTT
CDR3: CASSRRTGSSTGELFF

size: medium-sized
D: TRBD1
J: TRBJ2-1
V: TRBV9
DNA: TGTGCCAGCAGCGTTGCGGGGACAGGGATTAATGAGCAGTTCTTC
CDR3: CASSVAGTGINEQFF

size: NA
D: NA
J: TRBJ1-2
V: TRBV6-5
DNA: TGTGCCAGCAGATCAACAGGAATTGTTAACTATGGCTACACCTTC
CDR3: CASRSTGIVNYGYTF

size: once
D: NA
J: TRBJ2-5
V: TRBV6-5
DNA: TGTGCCAGCGGCGAAGGCATCCAAGAGACCCAGTACTTC
CDR3: CASGEGIQETQYF

size: NA
D: NA
J: TRBJ2-2
V: TRBV9
DNA: TGTGCCAGCAGCGTGCGGGGTCGGGGCACCGGGGAGCTGTTTTTT
CDR3: CASSVRGRGTGELFF

size: medium-sized
D: NA
J: TRBJ2-7
V: TRBV11-1
DNA: TGTGCCAGCAGCCCCTTGACCGAGCAGTACTTC
CDR3: CASSPLTEQYF

size: NA
D: TRBD1
J: TRBJ1-2
V: TRBV6-1
DNA: TGTGCCAGCAGTGAGAGGACGGCAGGGACAGGCTATGGCTACACCTTC
CDR3: CASSERTAGTGYGYTF

size: NA
D: NA
J: TRBJ1-1
V: TRBV6-5
DNA: TGTGCCACCACCCCCCGGGGGGGGACTGAAGCTTTCTTT
CDR3: CATTPRGGTEAFF

size: NA
D: TRBD2
J: TRBJ2-3
V: TRBV7-9
DNA: TGTGCCAGCAGCTTTGGTCAGGCGGGAGATGAGGAAGATACGCAGTATTTT
CDR3: CASSFGQAGDEEDTQYF

size: NA
D: TRBD2
J: TRBJ2-1
V: TRBV13
DNA: TGTGCCAGCAGCTTAGGAGCGGGGGGGCCCAATGAGCAGTTCTTC
CDR3: CASSLGAGGPNEQFF

size: NA
D: TRBD1
J: TRBJ2-5
V: TRBV18
DNA: TGTGCCAGCTCACCACCCGGGACAGCAGAGACCCAGTACTTC
CDR3: CASSPPGTAETQYF

size: NA
D: TRBD2
J: TRBJ2-3
V: TRBV11-2
DNA: TGTGCCAGCAGCCCCTACCCGACTTCGAGCGGGAGTAGAGATACGCAGTATTTT
CDR3: CASSPYPTSSGSRDTQYF

size: NA
D: TRBD2
J: TRBJ2-2
V: TRBV7-2
DNA: TGTGCCAGCAGCTTAGTTCCAGCGGGAGGGGTGGACGGGGAGCTGTTTTTT
CDR3: CASSLVPAGGVDGELFF

size: few
D: TRBD1
J: TRBJ1-2
V: TRBV7-9
DNA: TGTGCCAGCAGCTCGACAGGGGCGAAGTATGGCTACACCTTC
CDR3: CASSSTGAKYGYTF

size: NA
D: TRBD2
J: TRBJ2-1
V: TRBV4-1
DNA: TGCGCCAGCAGAAGGGAGGGAACGAATGAGCAGTTCTTC
CDR3: CASRREGTNEQFF

size: NA
D: NA
J: TRBJ2-1
V: TRBV7-9
DNA: TGTGCCAGCAGCACGGGCGGGATTCTGAATGAGCAGTTCTTC
CDR3: CASSTGGILNEQFF

size: once
D: NA
J: TRBJ2-7
V: TRBV5-1
DNA: TGCGCCAGCAGCTTGGCAGGAAACGAGCAGTACTTC
CDR3: CASSLAGNEQYF

size: NA
D: TRBD1
J: TRBJ2-5
V: TRBV13
DNA: TGTGCCAGCAGCCTAGGACAGGGGAGAAAGACCCAGTACTTC
CDR3: CASSLGQGRKTQYF

size: NA
D: NA
J: TRBJ1-3
V: TRBV4-1
DNA: TGCGCCAGCAGCCAAGATGAGAACTACTCTGGAAACACCATATATTTT
CDR3: CASSQDENYSGNTIYF

size: NA
D: NA
J: TRBJ2-7
V: TRBV11-3
DNA: TGTGCCAGCAGCTTAGACCAGGGTCCCTACGAGCAGTACTTC
CDR3: CASSLDQGPYEQYF

size: NA
D: TRBD2
J: TRBJ2-1
V: TRBV5-1
DNA: TGCGCCAGCAGCGGGGGACTAGCGGGGCGGCCCAATGAGCAGTTCTTC
CDR3: CASSGGLAGRPNEQFF

size: NA
D: TRBD2
J: TRBJ2-1
V: TRBV5-1
DNA: TGCGCCAGCAGCATGCCGGGACTAGCGGGAGTGGATGAGCAGTTCTTC
CDR3: CASSMPGLAGVDEQFF

size: NA
D: NA
J: TRBJ1-5
V: TRBV28
DNA: TGTGCCAGCGGCGGGGGAAATCAGCCCCAGCATTTT
CDR3: CASGGGNQPQHF

size: NA
D: NA
J: TRBJ2-1
V: TRBV27
DNA: TGTGCCAGCAGTTTATCCGTCCGGGCAGGGGCCATCTCCTACAATGAGCAGTTCTTC
CDR3: CASSLSVRAGAISYNEQFF

size: NA
D: NA
J: TRBJ2-7
V: TRBV2
DNA: TGTGCCAGCAGTAGAGGAGCGAGTTCCTACGAGCAGTACTTC
CDR3: CASSRGASSYEQYF

size: NA
D: NA
J: TRBJ1-2
V: TRBV4-3
DNA: TGCGCCAGCAGCCAAAAGTGGGGGGGAATTAACTATGGCTACACCTTC
CDR3: CASSQKWGGINYGYTF

size: NA
D: NA
J: TRBJ2-5
V: TRBV2
DNA: TGTGCCAGCGACAGGGAGACCCAGTACTTC
CDR3: CASDRETQYF

size: NA
D: NA
J: TRBJ1-3
V: TRBV30
DNA: TGTGCCTGGAGTGTAAAGGGTCGGGGCTCTGGAAACACCATATATTTT
CDR3: CAWSVKGRGSGNTIYF

size: NA
D: TRBD2
J: TRBJ2-3
V: TRBV9
DNA: TGTGCCAGCAGCGCCCTTCGGCGGGGGGGCACAGATACGCAGTATTTT
CDR3: CASSALRRGGTDTQYF

size: NA
D: TRBD1
J: TRBJ1-5
V: TRBV6-1
DNA: TGTGCCAGCAGTGAATTAGGGACAGGGATTAATCAGCCCCAGCATTTT
CDR3: CASSELGTGINQPQHF

size: few
D: NA
J: TRBJ1-1
V: TRBV30
DNA: NA
CDR3: CAWSVSLYEAFF

size: NA
D: NA
J: TRBJ1-4
V: TRBV19
DNA: TGTGCCAGTAGTACCCACGGGAATCTGTTTTTT
CDR3: CASSTHGNLFF

size: few
D: TRBD1
J: TRBJ1-1
V: TRBV5-5
DNA: TGTGCCAGCAGCTTGGCCGCAGGGGGATTCACTGAAGCTTTCTTT
CDR3: CASSLAAGGFTEAFF

size: NA
D: TRBD2
J: TRBJ2-5
V: TRBV6-6
DNA: TGTGCCAGCGTTGCGGGAGTCCAAGAGACCCAGTACTTC
CDR3: CASVAGVQETQYF

size: few
D: TRBD1
J: TRBJ2-2
V: TRBV15
DNA: TGTGCCACCAGTAAACAGGGGGCAAGGGACACCGGGGAGCTGTTTTTT
CDR3: CATSKQGARDTGELFF

size: NA
D: NA
J: TRBJ1-1
V: TRBV18
DNA: TGTGCCAGCTCACCCTTACGTGACACTGAAGCTTTCTTT
CDR3: CASSPLRDTEAFF

size: NA
D: NA
J: TRBJ1-1
V: TRBV18
DNA: TGTGCCAGCTCACCCTACACCTTTGAGAACACTGAAGCTTTCTTT
CDR3: CASSPYTFENTEAFF